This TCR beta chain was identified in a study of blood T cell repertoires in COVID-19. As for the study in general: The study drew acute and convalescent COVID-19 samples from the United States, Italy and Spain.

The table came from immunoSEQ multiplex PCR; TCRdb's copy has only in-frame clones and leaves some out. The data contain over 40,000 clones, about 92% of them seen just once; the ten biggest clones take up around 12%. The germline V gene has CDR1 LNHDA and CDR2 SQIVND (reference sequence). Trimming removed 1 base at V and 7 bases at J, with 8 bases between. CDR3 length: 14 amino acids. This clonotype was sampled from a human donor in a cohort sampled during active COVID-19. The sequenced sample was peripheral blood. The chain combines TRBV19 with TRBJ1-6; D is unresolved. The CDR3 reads CASSIAPVNSPLHF. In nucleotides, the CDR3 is TGTGCCAGTAGTATAGCGCCGGTAAATTCACCCCTCCACTTT.